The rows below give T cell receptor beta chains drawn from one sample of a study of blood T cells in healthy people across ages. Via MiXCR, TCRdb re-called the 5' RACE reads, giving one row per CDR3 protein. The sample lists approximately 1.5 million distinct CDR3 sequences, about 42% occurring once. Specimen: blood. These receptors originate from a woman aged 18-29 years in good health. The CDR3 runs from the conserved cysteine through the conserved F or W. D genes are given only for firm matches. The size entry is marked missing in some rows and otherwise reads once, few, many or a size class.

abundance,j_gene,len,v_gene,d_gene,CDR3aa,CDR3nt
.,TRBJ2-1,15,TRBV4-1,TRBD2,CASSLLAAPDNEQFF,TGCGCCAGCAGCTTACTAGCGGCCCCTGACAATGAGCAGTTCTTC
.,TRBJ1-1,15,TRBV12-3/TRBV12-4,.,CASSVRKETITEAFF,TGTGCCAGCAGTGTTAGAAAGGAAACTATCACTGAAGCTTTCTTT
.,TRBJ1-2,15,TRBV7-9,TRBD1,CASSPRDRRTYGYTF,TGTGCCAGCAGCCCCCGGGACAGGCGAACATATGGCTACACCTTC
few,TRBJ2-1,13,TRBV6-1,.,CASRLTVGNEQFF,TGTGCCAGCAGGCTGACTGTGGGAAATGAGCAGTTCTTC
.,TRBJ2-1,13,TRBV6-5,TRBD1,CASSSTGGNEKFF,TGTGCCAGCAGTTCGACAGGGGGCAATGAGAAGTTCTTC
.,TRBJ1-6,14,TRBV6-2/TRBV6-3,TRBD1,CASTRQGGNSPLHF,TGTGCCAGCACTCGACAGGGGGGTAATTCACCCCTCCACTTT
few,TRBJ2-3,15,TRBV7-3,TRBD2,CASSIGLAVTDTQYF,TGTGCCAGCAGCATCGGACTAGCGGTCACAGATACGCAGTATTTT
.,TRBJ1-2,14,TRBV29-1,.,CSVALRQNNYGYTF,TGCAGCGTAGCTTTACGGCAAAATAACTATGGCTACACCTTC
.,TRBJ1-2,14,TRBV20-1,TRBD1,CSALPGQLYYGYTF,TGCAGTGCCCTTCCGGGACAGCTCTACTATGGCTACACCTTC
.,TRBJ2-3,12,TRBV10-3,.,CATGDVTDTQYF,TGTGCCACCGGCGACGTTACAGATACGCAGTATTTT
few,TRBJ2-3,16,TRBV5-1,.,CASSPPGPPEADTQYF,TGCGCCAGCAGCCCCCCGGGCCCGCCGGAGGCAGATACGCAGTATTTT
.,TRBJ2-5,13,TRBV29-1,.,CSVRHRLQETQYF,TGCAGCGTCCGACACAGGTTACAAGAGACCCAGTACTTC
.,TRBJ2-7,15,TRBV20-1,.,CSARDIDGGLYEQYF,TGCAGTGCTAGAGATATTGACGGGGGACTCTACGAGCAGTACTTC
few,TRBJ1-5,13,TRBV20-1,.,CSAGGQFNQPQHF,TGCAGTGCTGGTGGACAGTTCAATCAGCCCCAGCATTTT
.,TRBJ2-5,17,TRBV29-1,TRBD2,CSVLGTSGGKYQETQYF,TGCAGCGTTTTGGGGACTAGCGGGGGAAAGTACCAAGAGACCCAGTACTTC
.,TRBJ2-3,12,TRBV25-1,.,CASSDMTDTQYF,TGTGCCAGCAGTGATATGACAGATACGCAGTATTTT
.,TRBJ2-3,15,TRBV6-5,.,CASSYSPATQSTQYF,TGTGCCAGCAGTTACTCCCCTGCTACCCAGTCTACGCAGTATTTT
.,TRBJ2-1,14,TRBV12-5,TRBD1,CASGLGQAYNEQFF,TGTGCTAGTGGTTTAGGACAGGCCTACAATGAGCAGTTCTTC
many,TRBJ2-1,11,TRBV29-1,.,CSVVADNEQFF,TGCAGCGTTGTAGCGGACAATGAGCAGTTCTTC
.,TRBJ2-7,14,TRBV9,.,CASSVEARDHEQYF,TGTGCCAGCAGCGTAGAAGCCAGAGACCACGAGCAGTACTTC
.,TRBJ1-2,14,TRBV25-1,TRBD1,CASSGDRGGDGYTF,TGTGCCAGCAGTGGGGACAGAGGGGGGGATGGCTACACCTTC
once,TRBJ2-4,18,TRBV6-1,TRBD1,CASSRDATGVGAKNIQYF,TGTGCCAGCAGTCGCGACGCGACAGGGGTAGGGGCTAAAAACATTCAGTACTTC
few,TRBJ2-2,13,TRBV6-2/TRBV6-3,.,CASSYGRTGELFF,TGTGCCAGCAGTTACGGGCGAACCGGGGAGCTGTTTTTT
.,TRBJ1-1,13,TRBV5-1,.,CASGLTGSTEAFF,TGCGCCAGCGGCTTAACAGGGAGCACTGAAGCTTTCTTT
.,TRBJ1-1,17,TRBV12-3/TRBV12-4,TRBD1,CASSPDLNRGMGTEAFF,TGTGCCAGCAGTCCAGACTTGAACAGGGGAATGGGCACTGAAGCTTTCTTT
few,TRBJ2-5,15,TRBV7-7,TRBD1,CASSLVQGNWETQYF,TGTGCTAGCAGCTTAGTACAGGGGAATTGGGAGACCCAGTACTTC
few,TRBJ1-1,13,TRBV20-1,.,CSARDMHDTEAFF,TGCAGTGCCAGGGACATGCACGACACTGAAGCTTTCTTT
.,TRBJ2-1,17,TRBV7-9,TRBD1,CASSGTFGQEHYNEQFF,TGTGCCAGCAGCGGAACCTTTGGACAGGAGCACTACAATGAGCAGTTCTTC
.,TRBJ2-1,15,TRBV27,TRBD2,CASSFQGLEREEQFF,TGTGCCAGCAGTTTCCAGGGACTAGAGAGAGAAGAGCAGTTCTTC
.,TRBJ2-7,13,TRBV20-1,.,CSARVRPSYEQYF,TGCAGTGCTAGAGTCCGGCCGTCCTACGAGCAGTACTTC
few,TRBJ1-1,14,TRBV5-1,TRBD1,CASSGTGTDTEAFF,TGCGCCAGCAGCGGGACAGGGACGGACACTGAAGCTTTCTTT
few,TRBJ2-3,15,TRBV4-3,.,CASSQSGHSTDTQYF,TGCGCCAGCAGCCAATCGGGACATAGCACAGATACGCAGTATTTT
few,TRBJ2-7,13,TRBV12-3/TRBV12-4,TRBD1,CASSWDSTSEQYF,TGTGCCAGCAGCTGGGACAGCACCTCCGAGCAGTACTTC
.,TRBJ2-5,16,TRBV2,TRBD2,CASSEGPLAGNETQYF,TGTGCCAGCAGTGAGGGTCCACTAGCGGGTAACGAGACCCAGTACTTC
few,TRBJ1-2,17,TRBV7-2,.,CASSLAPPPPRLGGYTF,TGTGCCAGCAGCTTAGCGCCCCCTCCTCCCAGGTTGGGTGGCTACACCTTC
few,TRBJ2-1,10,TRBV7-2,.,CASSWPEQFF,TGTGCCAGCAGCTGGCCCGAGCAGTTCTTC